These 30 T cell receptor beta chains came from one sample sequenced in a study of beta chain features in type 1 diabetes (dated by TCRdb to 2017 to 2018). The library was built by means of the immunoSEQ multiplex PCR assay. All of the isolated RNA was reverse transcribed with the High Capacity cDNA Reverse Transcription Kit, so expressed TCRB transcripts were sequenced. The table comes from immuneACCESS by way of TCRdb, which keeps in-frame sequences with V and J called. Part of the clones is missing from these tables; in studies checked, under half for an unresolved V gene and the rest for unknown reasons. The sample contains 20,000 to 30,000 clones, 69% of them found a single time. 4.2% of the sample belongs to the ten largest clones. Paper-wide results and their limitations: In all four CD4+ subsets, TCRB CDR3 length was moderately but significantly shorter in type 1 diabetes patients.

What these receptors recognize is not known. The sequenced sample consisted of Tregs from blood. What this sample's cell subset or site label stands for: regulatory CD4+ T cells. These receptor sequences come from a man younger than 35 with type 1 diabetes.

A single count supports this clone. The chain joins TRBV7-2 to TRBJ2-1; maybe TRBD1 (5 bases). Germline CDR1 SGHTA, CDR2 FQGNSA. The V end was cut by 1 base, the J end by 5 bases, with 6 bases between. The CDR3 totals 13 residues. CDR3: CASSLVRDNEQFF. The CDR3 nucleotides read TGTGCCAGCAGCTTAGTCAGGGACAATGAGCAGTTCTTC.

In its sample, this clone was seen a few times. J is TRBJ2-1 and V is TRBV7-7, with TRBD2 matching 12 bases. V shed 6 bases, J shed 9 bases, and the junction held 6 bases outside the gene matches. CDR3 length: 14 residues. Germline values: CDR1 SSHAT, CDR2 FNYEAQ (reference sequence). CDR3 residues: CASSPGLAGLEQFF. The CDR3 DNA reads TGTGCCAGCAGTCCAGGACTAGCGGGACTTGAGCAGTTCTTC.

This chain connects TRBV6-5 to TRBJ2-7; 8 bases map to TRBD1. The CDR3 spans 15 residues. Germline CDR1 MNHEY, CDR2 SVGAGI. The V and J ends lost 2 bases and 2 bases, in that order; junction bases with no gene match: 5. This CDR3 is CASSYDRGRTYEQYF. The DNA of the CDR3 is TGTGCCAGCAGTTACGACAGGGGTCGTACCTACGAGCAGTACTTC.

This clone came up a few times. The chain couples TRBV18 to TRBJ2-1; D possibly corresponds to TRBD1 (5 bases). Trimming removed 3 bases at V and 9 bases at J, with 18 bases between. The length of the CDR3 is 15 residues. Germline loops: CDR1 KGHSH, CDR2 LQKENI. In DNA form, the CDR3 reads TGTGCCAGCTCACCCCTAGAAGGGGTCCAAGGTGAGCAGTTCTTC. Translation gives CASSPLEGVQGEQFF.

The chain joins TRBV9 to TRBJ2-5; D perhaps matches TRBD2 (5 bases). CDR3 length: 14 amino acids. Between the trimmed V and J ends, which lost 0 bases and 5 bases, there was a span of 11 bases. The V gene's germline CDR1 is SGDLS and CDR2 YYNGEE. For the CDR3, the DNA is TGTGCCAGCAGCGTAGTGGCTAGCAGGGAGACCCAGTACTTC. Amino acid sequence: CASSVVASRETQYF.

This clone has more than one count but fewer than ten. The V call is TRBV7-2, the J call TRBJ2-5; TRBD1 matches 9 bases. V lost 1 base to trimming and J lost 5 bases; unmatched junction nucleotides: 8. This CDR3 spans 16 amino acids. CDR1 SGHTA and CDR2 FQGNSA come from the germline V gene. CDR3 protein: CASSLGWGTGSETQYF. The CDR3 DNA sequence: TGTGCCAGCAGCTTAGGGTGGGGGACAGGGTCTGAGACCCAGTACTTC.

The gene calls are TRBV7-2 and TRBJ2-3, with 9 bases identical to TRBD1. V lost 0 bases, J lost 5 bases, and 6 bases stayed unmatched. CDR1 and CDR2 (germline): SGHTA, FQGNSA. The CDR3 has 16 residues. The chain's CDR3 is CASSLALQGAGDTQYF. The CDR3 DNA reads TGTGCCAGCAGCTTAGCATTACAGGGGGCGGGAGATACGCAGTATTTT.

The chain employs TRBV6-1 and TRBJ2-5, with a possible D match to TRBD2 (5 bases). Trimming pared 6 bases from V and 2 bases from J, leaving 10 bases between. Germline V lookup: CDR1 MNHNS, CDR2 SASEGT. The CDR3 extends over 13 amino acids. In nucleotides, the CDR3 is TGTGCCAGCAGCCCCGCGGGTCAAGAGACCCAGTACTTC. This sequence encodes CASSPAGQETQYF.

The chain links TRBV28 to TRBJ2-1; D gene ambiguous. The germline V gene has CDR1 MDHEN and CDR2 SYDVKM. V dropped 8 bases and J dropped 5 bases, with 19 bases sitting between them. This CDR3 contains 15 residues. The CDR3 sequence is CASGWAREWNNEQFF. The CDR3 bases are TGTGCCAGCGGATGGGCGCGCGAGTGGAACAATGAGCAGTTCTTC.

This clone showed up just a few times. The V call is TRBV4-2, the J call TRBJ2-2, with D possibly matching TRBD2 (6 bases). Deletions cut 1 base from V and 4 bases from J, with 10 bases between. The CDR3 extends over 15 amino acids. Germline values: CDR1 LGHNA, CDR2 YNFKEQ. This CDR3 reads CASSQGGLPTGELFF. The CDR3, as DNA: TGTGCCAGCAGCCAAGGGGGACTTCCCACCGGGGAGCTGTTTTTT.

V and J are TRBV6-5 and TRBJ1-1; possibly TRBD1 for D (5 bases). V lost 6 bases, J lost 11 bases, and 19 bases lay in between. This CDR3 is built from 13 residues. Germline V CDR1 and CDR2: MNHEY, SVGAGI. In DNA form, the CDR3 reads TGTGCCAGCAGGCTGACAGATTTAGGGTGGGCTTTCTTT. This gives the protein CASRLTDLGWAFF.

The chain is built from TRBV28 and TRBJ1-5, with D maybe TRBD1 (5 bases). V was clipped by 6 bases and J by 2 bases, with 14 bases between them. CDR1 and CDR2 from the germline V gene are MDHEN and SYDVKM. This CDR3 region has 15 residues. CDR3 in DNA: TGTGCCAGCAGCCCCGGGGGGGAGGGCAATCAGCCCCAGCATTTT. This translates into CASSPGGEGNQPQHF.

The chain links TRBV10-3 to TRBJ1-1; D perhaps matches TRBD1 (5 bases). Germline assignment: CDR1 ENHRY and CDR2 SYGVKD. V was cut by 10 bases and J by 3 bases, with 18 bases left in between. The CDR3 runs 14 residues. CDR3 residues: CANKAGQGDTEAFF. CDR3 nucleotides: TGTGCCAACAAGGCGGGGCAGGGAGACACTGAAGCTTTCTTT.

The chain links TRBV7-9 to TRBJ2-4, with TRBD1 identical over 8 bases. The V segment lost 2 bases and the J segment 0 bases; nucleotides outside the gene matches: 12. CDR3 length: 19 residues. Germline lookup yields CDR1 SEHNR and CDR2 FQNEAQ (reference sequence). The CDR3 region has the DNA TGTGCCAGCAGCTTATGGCAGGGGGCACTGAGTCTAGCCAAAAACATTCAGTACTTC. Protein product: CASSLWQGALSLAKNIQYF.

The chain combines TRBV19 with TRBJ1-6, with D perhaps matching TRBD1 (5 bases). The CDR3 has 14 amino acids. Germline V gene data show CDR1 as LNHDA and CDR2 as SQIVND (reference sequence). Trimming removed 9 bases at V and 10 bases at J, with 19 bases between. The CDR3 nucleotides read TGTGCCAGCAACCGGGACCCTGGGAGGTCACCCCTCCACTTT. It is translated as CASNRDPGRSPLHF.

This CDR3 reads CATSRLAGGDTQYF. CDR3 coding DNA: TGTGCCACCAGCAGATTAGCGGGGGGGGATACGCAGTATTTT. The rearrangement uses TRBV15 and TRBJ2-3; TRBD2 matches at 11 bases. Germline values: CDR1 LNHNV, CDR2 YYDKDF (reference sequence). Trimming took 2 bases from V and 6 from J; bases not matched to a gene: 1. This CDR3 region has 14 residues.

Only a few counts were recorded for this clone. The chain is built from TRBV12-2 and TRBJ2-7; the table's D gene call, TRBD1, was not cross checked with the DNA. TRBV12-2 is a pseudogene locus. CDR3 length: 14 amino acids. For the CDR3, the DNA is TGTGCAAGTCGCCCCAGGGACAGCTCCTACGAGCAGTACTTC. This codes for CASRPRDSSYEQYF.

The chain has TRBV7-2 and TRBJ1-1; D not resolved. The CDR3 has 15 amino acids. CDR1 is SGHTA, CDR2 FQGNSA, per germline. The V end lost 5 bases, the J end lost 3 bases, and 16 bases lay between the germline ends. The CDR3: CASSPFGLPHTEAFF. CDR3 DNA sequence: TGTGCCAGCAGCCCCTTTGGCCTTCCGCACACTGAAGCTTTCTTT.

The chain employs TRBV10-2 and TRBJ2-2; no reliable D call. This CDR3 contains 12 residues. Trimming left V 7 bases short and J 3 bases short, with 6 bases between. Germline V gene sequence: CDR1 WSHSY, CDR2 SAAADI. CDR3 bases: TGCGCCAGCATTCGCGACACCGGGGAGCTGTTTTTT. Translating gives CASIRDTGELFF.

The V gene is TRBV29-1, the J gene TRBJ1-1, with TRBD1 as a possible D gene (5 bases). V dropped 3 bases and J dropped 2 bases, with 22 bases sitting between them. The CDR3 length is 17 residues. Germline V lookup: CDR1 SQVTM, CDR2 ANQGSEA. CDR3 in amino acids: CSVDRAAFRGLNTEAFF. The CDR3 DNA follows: TGCAGCGTTGACAGGGCCGCCTTTAGGGGTTTAAACACTGAAGCTTTCTTT. The full variable domain, in which reference TRBV29-1 and TRBJ1-1 provide the parts outside the CDR3, is SAVISQKPSRDICQRGTSLTIQCQVDSQVTMMFWYRQQPGQSLTLIATANQGSEATYESGFVIDKFPISRPNLTFSTLTVSNMSPEDSSIYLCSVDRAAFRGLNTEAFFGQGTRLTVV.

The gene calls are TRBV6-5 and TRBJ2-4; tentatively, D is TRBD2 (6 bases). CDR3 length equals 14 residues. The V gene's germline CDR1 is MNHEY and CDR2 SVGAGI. V dropped 5 bases and J dropped 4 bases, with 12 bases sitting between them. The DNA of the CDR3 is TGTGCCAGCAGTAGATCGGGACTGAAAAACATTCAGTACTTC. It codes for CASSRSGLKNIQYF.

The CDR3 DNA follows: TGCGCCAGCAGTGTTAGCGGAAACTACGAGCAGTACTTC. This gives the protein CASSVSGNYEQYF. The genes are TRBV10-1 and TRBJ2-7; possibly TRBD2 for D (6 bases). The CDR3 consists of 13 residues. CDR1 and CDR2 from the germline V gene are WNHNN and SYGVQD (reference sequence). Trimming shortened V by 4 bases and J by 3 bases, and 10 bases separated the two germline ends.

This chain connects TRBV6-5 to TRBJ2-5; D is ambiguous. The CDR3 length is 14 residues. V lost 0 bases, J lost 5 bases, and 10 bases lay in between. Germline lookup yields CDR1 MNHEY and CDR2 SVGAGI. The CDR3 reads CASSYSWSRETQYF. The CDR3 bases are TGTGCCAGCAGTTACTCATGGTCCCGGGAGACCCAGTACTTC.

A remark on this clone: The junction departs from germline at one end; a sequencing error may be responsible. The J gene is TRBJ1-1, the V gene TRBV13, with 7 nucleotides matching TRBD1. Germline CDR1 reads PRHDT; CDR2 reads FYEKMQ (reference sequence). The CDR3 runs to 13 residues. CDR3 loop: CVSSPGTAYEAFF. CDR3 coding DNA: TGTGTCAGCAGCCCGGGGACAGCTTATGAAGCTTTCTTT. The full variable domain, with the rest looked up from reference TRBV13 and TRBJ1-1, is AAGVIQSPRHLIKEKRETATLKCYPIPRHDTVYWYQQGPGQDPQFLISFYEKMQSDKGSIPDRFSAQQFSDYHSELNMSSLELGDSALYFCVSSPGTAYEAFFGQGTRLTVV.

This sequence joins TRBV5-1 and TRBJ1-2; maybe TRBD1 (6 bases). The V end was cut by 9 bases, the J end by 4 bases, with 10 bases between. Germline V lookup: CDR1 SGHRS, CDR2 YFSETQ. The CDR3 is made up of 11 amino acids. CDR3 coding DNA: TGCGCCACCGGGGACACCTATGGCTACACCTTC. Protein sequence: CATGDTYGYTF.

The chain links TRBV6-5 to TRBJ2-7; possible D gene TRBD1, 7 bases. Trimming took off 6 bases at V and 2 bases at J, with 14 bases between the two ends. Germline CDR1 is MNHEY and CDR2 is SVGAGI. This CDR3 comprises 14 residues. CDR3 coding DNA: TGTGCCAGCAGCCGAGCAGGGGGGACCTACGAGCAGTACTTC. Encoded protein: CASSRAGGTYEQYF.

The genes are TRBV5-1 and TRBJ2-1, with 10 bases fitting TRBD2. Trimming took 8 bases from V and 6 from J; bases not matched to a gene: 8. CDR1 and CDR2 from the germline V gene are SGHRS and YFSETQ. The CDR3 length is 14 residues. The CDR3 sequence is CASGLAGVRNEQFF. The CDR3 nucleotides read TGCGCCAGTGGCCTAGCGGGAGTGCGCAATGAGCAGTTCTTC.

The chain recombines TRBV6-1 with TRBJ2-7; possible D gene TRBD2, 6 bases. CDR3 size: 14 residues. Germline V gene lookup returns CDR1 MNHNS and CDR2 SASEGT. V gave up 6 bases and J gave up 3 bases, with 15 bases separating them. The CDR3, as DNA: TGTGCCAGCAGGTTACGGGAGTTGGGCTACGAGCAGTACTTC. It translates to CASRLRELGYEQYF.

The V gene is TRBV18, the J gene TRBJ1-1, with 9 bases matching TRBD1. With 3 bases clipped from V and 1 base from J, the junction kept 12 bases outside the gene matches. CDR3 length: 18 residues. The germline V gene encodes CDR1 KGHSH and CDR2 LQKENI. In DNA form, the CDR3 reads TGTGCCAGCTCACCGAGGGACAGGGCAACCTTCGGGAACACTGAAGCTTTCTTT. The encoded protein is CASSPRDRATFGNTEAFF.

This clone is judged medium-sized. J is TRBJ2-7 and V is TRBV7-2; D might be TRBD2 (5 bases). Germline loops: CDR1 SGHTA, CDR2 FQGNSA. V dropped 2 bases and J dropped 9 bases, with 17 bases sitting between them. The CDR3 length is 14 residues. In DNA form, the CDR3 reads TGTGCCAGCAGCTTAATACGGGGAATGGTAGGGCAGTACTTC. Protein product: CASSLIRGMVGQYF. Together with reference TRBV7-2 and TRBJ2-7, the CDR3 gives the full variable domain: GAGVSQSPSNKVTEKGKDVELRCDPISGHTALYWYRQSLGQGLEFLIYFQGNSAPDKSGLPSDRFSAERTGGSVSTLTIQRTQQEDSAVYLCASSLIRGMVGQYFGPGTRLTVT.